The T cell receptor beta chain under discussion was sequenced for a study of T cells in pancreatic ductal adenocarcinoma. General observations from the study: Results skew toward the minority of patients with early-stage disease. Compared with tumor, blood showed more total productive templates and about 8-fold more clonotypes. No significant tumor-blood clonality difference; means were about 0.11 and 0.072.

The germline V and J ends were trimmed by 0 bases and 3 bases, with 10 bases remaining between them. Germline V lookup: CDR1 SGHNT, CDR2 YYREEE (reference sequence). This CDR3 contains 14 residues. About this clone: The antigen remains undetermined.

Surgery without prior neoadjuvant therapy was the treatment of the selected pancreatic ductal adenocarcinoma patients. Profiling relied on immunoSEQ multiplex PCR, and the TCRdb table lists in-frame clones only, not all of them. Here the sample spans about 97,000 clones, about 96% being singletons. Sequencing was performed on PBMCs. The rearrangement links TRBV5-4 to TRBJ2-7; D is perhaps TRBD1 (5 bases). This sequence was found in a human donor with pancreatic ductal adenocarcinoma. In DNA form, the CDR3 reads TGTGCCAGCAGCTTGGAGGGGAAGTACTACGAGCAGTACTTC. Its translation is CASSLEGKYYEQYF.